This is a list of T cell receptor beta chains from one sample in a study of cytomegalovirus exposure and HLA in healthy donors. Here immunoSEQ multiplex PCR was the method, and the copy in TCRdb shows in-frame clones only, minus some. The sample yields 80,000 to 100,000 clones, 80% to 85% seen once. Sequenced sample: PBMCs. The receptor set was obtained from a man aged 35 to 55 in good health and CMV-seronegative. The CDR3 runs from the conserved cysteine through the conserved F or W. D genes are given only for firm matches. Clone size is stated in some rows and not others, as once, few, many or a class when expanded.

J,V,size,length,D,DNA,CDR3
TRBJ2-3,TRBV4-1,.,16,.,TGCGCCAGCAGCCAAGAAGAGGGTACTCTCGCAGATACGCAGTATTTT,CASSQEEGTLADTQYF
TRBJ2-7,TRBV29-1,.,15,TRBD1,TGCAGCGTTGAAACGGATGGACAGGGGAGGAACGAGCAGTACTTC,CSVETDGQGRNEQYF
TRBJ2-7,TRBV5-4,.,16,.,TGTGCCAGCAGCTTTAGGCGGCAGGGGGGTTCCTACGAGCAGTACTTC,CASSFRRQGGSYEQYF
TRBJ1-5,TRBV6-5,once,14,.,TGTGCCAGCAGGAAAGACAGTAGCAATCAGCCCCAGCATTTT,CASRKDSSNQPQHF
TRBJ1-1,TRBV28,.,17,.,TGTGCCAGCATAAACCCAAGGGAAGGGCGGGAGAACACTGAAGCTTTCTTT,CASINPREGRENTEAFF
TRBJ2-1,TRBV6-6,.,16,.,TGCGCCAGCAGTTACCCAACAGGCATCTCCTACAATGAGCAGTTCTTC,CASSYPTGISYNEQFF
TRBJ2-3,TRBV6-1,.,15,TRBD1,TGTGCCACATACAGTTCGACAGGGAGCACAGATACGCAGTATTTT,CATYSSTGSTDTQYF
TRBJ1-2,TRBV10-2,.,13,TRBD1,TGCGCCAGCAGCCCCGACAGGGACTATGGCTACACCTTC,CASSPDRDYGYTF
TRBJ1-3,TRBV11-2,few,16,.,TGTGCCAGCAGCTTAGGCGGGCCTAGCTCTGGAAACACCATATATTTT,CASSLGGPSSGNTIYF
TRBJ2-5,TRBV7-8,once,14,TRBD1,TGTGCCAGCAGCCTCCGGACAGGTCAAGAGACCCAGTACTTC,CASSLRTGQETQYF
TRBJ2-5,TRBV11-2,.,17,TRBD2,TGTGCCAGCAGCTTAGGCGTGGCGGGGGTCTACCAAGAGACCCAGTACTTC,CASSLGVAGVYQETQYF
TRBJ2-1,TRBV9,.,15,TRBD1,TGTGCCAGCAGCGTTACAGGGGGGACTCTCAATGAGCAGTTCTTC,CASSVTGGTLNEQFF
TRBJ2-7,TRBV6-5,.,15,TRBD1,TGTGCCAGCAGTTACGTACAGGGGGCTCAAAAGGGGCAGTACTTC,CASSYVQGAQKGQYF
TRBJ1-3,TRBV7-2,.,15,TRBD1,TGTGCCAGCAGCTTCGACAGGGGTTCTGGAAACACCATATATTTT,CASSFDRGSGNTIYF
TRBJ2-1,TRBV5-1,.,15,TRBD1,TGCGCCAGCAGCCAGACCGGGACAGGGACGAATGAGCAGTTCTTC,CASSQTGTGTNEQFF
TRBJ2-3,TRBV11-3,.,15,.,TGTGCCAGCAGCTTAGATGGCGGCGGCACAGATACGCAGTATTTT,CASSLDGGGTDTQYF
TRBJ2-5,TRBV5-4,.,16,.,TGTGCCAGCAGCTTGGGCCCGAGTTTCAGGGGGGTGACCCAGTACTTC,CASSLGPSFRGVTQYF
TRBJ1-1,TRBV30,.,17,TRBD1,TGTGCCTGTACAGGGGACCCCCTACGTCCGCCGAACACTGAAGCTTTCTTT,CACTGDPLRPPNTEAFF
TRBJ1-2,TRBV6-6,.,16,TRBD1,TGTGCCAGCAGTTACCCGGGTCAGGGGGGCTCGGATGGCTACACCTTC,CASSYPGQGGSDGYTF
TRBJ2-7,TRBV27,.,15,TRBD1,TGTGCCAGCAGTTTTAGACAGGGGATCGATTACGAGCAGTACTTC,CASSFRQGIDYEQYF
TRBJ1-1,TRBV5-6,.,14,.,TGTGCCAGCAGCTTAACAGCCATGAACACTGAAGCTTTCTTT,CASSLTAMNTEAFF
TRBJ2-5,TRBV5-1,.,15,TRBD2,TGCGCCAGCAGCACCGGACTAGCGGGGGGCGGGACCCAGTACTTC,CASSTGLAGGGTQYF
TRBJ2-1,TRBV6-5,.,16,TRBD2,TGTGCCAGCAGTTACTCGACTAGCGGGGGGGCCTGTGAGCAGTTCTTC,CASSYSTSGGACEQFF
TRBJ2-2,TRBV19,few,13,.,TGTGCCAGTAGTATCGCGGGGCTAAGGGAGCTGTTTTTT,CASSIAGLRELFF
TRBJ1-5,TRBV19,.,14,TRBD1,TGTGCCAGTAGACCGACAGGGAACAATCAGCCCCAGCATTTT,CASRPTGNNQPQHF
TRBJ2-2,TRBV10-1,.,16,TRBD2,TGCGCCAGCAGTGAACTAGCGGGGTTACTTGGCGGGGAGCTGTTTTTT,CASSELAGLLGGELFF
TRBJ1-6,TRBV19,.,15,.,TGTGCCAGCCGAGAGCGGGGTAACTATAATTCACCCCTCCACTTT,CASRERGNYNSPLHF
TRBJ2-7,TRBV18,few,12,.,TGTGCCAGCTCACCGGGGCGGTACGAGCAGTACTTC,CASSPGRYEQYF
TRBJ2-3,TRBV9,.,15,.,TGTGCCAGCAGCGTAGCGGTAAAAACGGCAGATACGCAGTATTTT,CASSVAVKTADTQYF
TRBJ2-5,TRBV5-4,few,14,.,TGTGCCAGCAGCTTGGGGTGGGCCCGGGAGACCCAGTACTTC,CASSLGWARETQYF
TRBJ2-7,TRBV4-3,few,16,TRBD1,TGCGCCAGCAGCCAGCAAACAGGGGAAAGCCACTACGAGCAGTACTTC,CASSQQTGESHYEQYF
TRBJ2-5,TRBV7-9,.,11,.,TGTGCCAGCAGCTCGCAAGAGACCCAGTACTTC,CASSSQETQYF
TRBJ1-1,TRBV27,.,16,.,TGTGCCAGCAGCCTTAAACCCTCAGTCTTGAACACTGAAGCTTTCTTT,CASSLKPSVLNTEAFF
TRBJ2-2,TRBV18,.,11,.,TGTGCCAGCTCCCATACCGGGGAGCTGTTTTTT,CASSHTGELFF
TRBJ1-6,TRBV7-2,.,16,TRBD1,TGTGCCAGCAGCTCAGGGACAGGGTCGAATAATTCACCCCTCCACTTT,CASSSGTGSNNSPLHF
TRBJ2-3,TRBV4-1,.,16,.,TGCGCCAGCAGCCAAGAGTGGATGAGGGTGGGGGATACGCAGTATTTT,CASSQEWMRVGDTQYF
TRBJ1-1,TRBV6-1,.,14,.,TGTGCCAGCAGTGAAGTGCACCGGGGGACTGAAGCTTTCTTT,CASSEVHRGTEAFF